The 18 T cell receptor beta chains below all came from one sample that was sequenced in a study of cytomegalovirus exposure and HLA in healthy donors. In the PCR, 60 Vbeta and 13 Jbeta primers were used. Produced via immunoSEQ multiplex PCR; TCRdb's table is partial and in-frame only. The sample has fewer than 100,000 clones; over 75% are singletons. The sample was PBMCs. The receptors shown here come from a female donor in good health and CMV-seronegative.

V is TRBV19 and J is TRBJ2-3; 13 nucleotides match TRBD2. With 10 bases clipped from V and 2 bases from J, the junction kept 6 bases outside the gene matches. The germline gives CDR1 LNHDA, CDR2 SQIVND (reference sequence). CDR3 length equals 15 residues. This CDR3 reads CATRLAGGPTDTQYF. The DNA of the CDR3 is TGTGCCACCCGACTAGCGGGGGGCCCCACAGATACGCAGTATTTT.

This clone occurred once. The chain uses TRBV4-2 and TRBJ1-6, with a weak D call TRBD1 (5 bases). CDR3 length: 12 residues. Germline V gene lookup returns CDR1 LGHNA and CDR2 YNFKEQ. V lost 1 base to trimming and J lost 12 bases, with 7 bases between them. Here the CDR3 DNA reads TGTGCCAGCAGCCAAGCAGGGAAACCCCTCCACTTT. This sequence encodes CASSQAGKPLHF.

The V gene is TRBV5-1, the J gene TRBJ2-1; tentatively, D is TRBD2 (5 bases). This CDR3 has 17 residues. Germline CDR1 SGHRS, CDR2 YFSETQ. Deletions cut 0 bases from V and 9 bases from J, with 22 bases between. CDR3 in amino acids: CASSLVGRVSEVGEQFF. The DNA of the CDR3 is TGCGCCAGCAGCTTGGTAGGGAGAGTCTCAGAGGTGGGTGAGCAGTTCTTC.

This chain links TRBV5-1 with TRBJ1-2; no firm D call. This CDR3 is built from 13 residues. Deletions cut 3 bases from V and 8 bases from J, with 14 bases between. CDR1 and CDR2 from the germline V gene are SGHRS and YFSETQ. CDR3 residues: CASSSDGAGGYTF. The CDR3 region has the DNA TGCGCCAGCAGCTCGGACGGCGCGGGGGGCTACACCTTC. The full variable domain, rest sourced from reference TRBV5-1 and TRBJ1-2, is KAGVTQTPRYLIKTRGQQVTLSCSPISGHRSVSWYQQTPGQGLQFLFEYFSETQRNKGNFPGRFSGRQFSNSRSEMNVSTLELGDSALYLCASSSDGAGGYTFGSGTRLTVV.

The chain links TRBV29-1 to TRBJ2-2, with 8 bases lining up with TRBD1. The V and J ends lost 6 bases and 1 base, in that order; junction bases with no gene match: 4. This CDR3 is built from 14 residues. CDR1 and CDR2 from the germline V gene are SQVTM and ANQGSEA. In DNA, the CDR3 is TGCAGCGTGGACAGGGTGGAGAACACCGGGGAGCTGTTTTTT. It translates to CSVDRVENTGELFF.

This clone came up a few times. The chain links TRBV10-1 to TRBJ2-1; TRBD2 matches 8 bases. The ends lost 0 bases at V and 7 bases at J; junction bases unmatched: 8. The CDR3 is 16 amino acids. Germline assignment: CDR1 WNHNN and CDR2 SYGVQD (reference sequence). This CDR3 reads CASSESKIAGLNEQFF. Written as DNA, the CDR3 is TGCGCCAGCAGTGAGTCGAAAATAGCGGGACTGAATGAGCAGTTCTTC.

The rearrangement uses TRBV5-8 and TRBJ2-1; weak D call: TRBD2 (6 bases). V lost 8 bases and J lost 3, with 9 bases in between. The CDR3 sequence is 12 residues long. Germline CDR1 is SGHTS and CDR2 is YDEGEE. CDR3 protein: CASWGVYNEQFF. For the CDR3, the DNA is TGTGCCAGTTGGGGGGTCTACAATGAGCAGTTCTTC.

The rearrangement joins TRBV28 to TRBJ1-1; D perhaps matches TRBD1 (6 bases). This CDR3 contains 16 residues. Germline loops: CDR1 MDHEN, CDR2 SYDVKM. Between the trimmed V and J ends, which lost 5 bases and 4 bases, there was a span of 20 bases. CDR3 in amino acids: CASSPRQARRGTEAFF. In nucleotides, the CDR3 is TGTGCCAGCAGTCCCCGACAGGCCCGACGGGGCACTGAAGCTTTCTTT.

V gene TRBV4-1 combines with J gene TRBJ2-1, with 14 bases aligning to TRBD2. J was trimmed by 5 bases and V by 8 bases; bases with no gene match: 8. The CDR3 has 16 residues. The germline V gene has CDR1 MGHRA and CDR2 YSYEKL. The DNA for the CDR3 is TGCGCCAGCGTCCGACTAGCGGGGGGGCCTGACAATGAGCAGTTCTTC. Protein product: CASVRLAGGPDNEQFF.

V gene TRBV5-1 combines with J gene TRBJ1-3; possibly TRBD1 for D (5 bases). The CDR3 is 13 amino acids. Germline values: CDR1 SGHRS, CDR2 YFSETQ. The V end lost 4 bases, the J end lost 2 bases, and 7 bases lay between the germline ends. The CDR3 protein is CASSRGTGNTIYF. The CDR3 nucleotides read TGCGCCAGCAGCAGGGGAACTGGAAACACCATATATTTT. The full variable domain, its missing parts supplied by reference TRBV5-1 and TRBJ1-3, is KAGVTQTPRYLIKTRGQQVTLSCSPISGHRSVSWYQQTPGQGLQFLFEYFSETQRNKGNFPGRFSGRQFSNSRSEMNVSTLELGDSALYLCASSRGTGNTIYFGEGSWLTVV.

The chain joins TRBV19 to TRBJ2-5; tentatively, D is TRBD1 (5 bases). TRBJ2-7 matches the DNA end more closely, so the J call is doubtful. The germline V gene has CDR1 LNHDA and CDR2 SQIVND (reference sequence). The CDR3 extends over 14 amino acids. The CDR3 nucleotides are TGTGCCAGTAGTATCCGTAAAACAGGTTACGAGCAGTACTTC. It specifies CASSIRKTGYEQYF.

This clone has just a few counts. The V and J genes are TRBV15 and TRBJ2-1; TRBD2 matches 10 bases. Germline V CDR1 and CDR2: LNHNV, YYDKDF (reference sequence). V lost 4 bases, J lost 3 bases, and 3 bases stayed unmatched. The CDR3 spans 15 residues. The CDR3 loop is CATSTASGSYNEQFF. The CDR3 DNA reads as TGTGCCACCAGCACCGCTAGCGGGAGCTACAATGAGCAGTTCTTC.

The gene calls are TRBV11-2 and TRBJ1-2; D gene unclear. V was shortened by 1 base and J by 8 bases, with 14 bases between the two germline ends. Germline V lookup: CDR1 SGHAT, CDR2 FQNNGV. The CDR3 runs 14 residues. This chain's CDR3 is CASSLGGRVEGYTF. CDR3 bases: TGTGCCAGCAGCTTAGGAGGGAGGGTAGAGGGCTACACCTTC.

CDR3 sequence: CASSPYLANEQYF. The CDR3 coding sequence is TGCGCCAGCAGCCCCTACCTTGCTAACGAGCAGTACTTC. The chain uses TRBV5-1 and TRBJ2-7, with no clear D. CDR3 length: 13 residues. Germline V gene sequence: CDR1 SGHRS, CDR2 YFSETQ. Trimming took off 4 bases at V and 5 bases at J, with 13 bases between the two ends. Complete variable domain (other parts from reference TRBV5-1 and TRBJ2-7): KAGVTQTPRYLIKTRGQQVTLSCSPISGHRSVSWYQQTPGQGLQFLFEYFSETQRNKGNFPGRFSGRQFSNSRSEMNVSTLELGDSALYLCASSPYLANEQYFGPGTRLTVT.

The rearrangement links TRBV4-2 to TRBJ2-1; TRBD2 aligns across 13 bases. CDR3 length equals 16 residues. V lost 1 base to trimming and J lost 9 bases; unmatched junction nucleotides: 6. Per germline, CDR1 LGHNA and CDR2 YNFKEQ. CDR3 sequence: CASSQATSGGRGEQFF. The CDR3 bases are TGTGCCAGCAGCCAAGCGACTAGCGGGGGGCGAGGTGAGCAGTTCTTC.

The chain combines TRBV21-1 with TRBJ2-3; the table calls TRBD1, which could not be checked here. TRBV21-1 is listed as a pseudogene. CDR3 length equals 15 residues. This CDR3 reads CASRPTGAGTDTQYF. CDR3 nucleotide sequence: TGTGCCAGCCGCCCGACAGGGGCGGGGACAGATACGCAGTATTTT.

The CDR3 DNA reads as TGTGCCAGCAGCCCAGGACTAGCCGGGGAGCTGTTTTTT. Translation gives CASSPGLAGELFF. The chain carries TRBV5-4 and TRBJ2-2, with 7 bases aligning to TRBD2. CDR3 length: 13 amino acids. Germline V gives CDR1 SGHNT, CDR2 YYREEE (reference sequence). J lost 6 bases, V lost 4 bases, and 3 bases had no gene match.

In nucleotides, the CDR3 is TGTGCCAGTAGTATTAACAGGGGATGGGGCACCGGGGAGCTGTTTTTT. Its protein is CASSINRGWGTGELFF. The chain employs TRBV19 and TRBJ2-2; 7 bases align to TRBD1. The CDR3 is 16 amino acids. The trim removed 3 bases at V and 4 bases at J, leaving 8 bases unmatched. CDR1 and CDR2 from the germline V gene are LNHDA and SQIVND (reference sequence).